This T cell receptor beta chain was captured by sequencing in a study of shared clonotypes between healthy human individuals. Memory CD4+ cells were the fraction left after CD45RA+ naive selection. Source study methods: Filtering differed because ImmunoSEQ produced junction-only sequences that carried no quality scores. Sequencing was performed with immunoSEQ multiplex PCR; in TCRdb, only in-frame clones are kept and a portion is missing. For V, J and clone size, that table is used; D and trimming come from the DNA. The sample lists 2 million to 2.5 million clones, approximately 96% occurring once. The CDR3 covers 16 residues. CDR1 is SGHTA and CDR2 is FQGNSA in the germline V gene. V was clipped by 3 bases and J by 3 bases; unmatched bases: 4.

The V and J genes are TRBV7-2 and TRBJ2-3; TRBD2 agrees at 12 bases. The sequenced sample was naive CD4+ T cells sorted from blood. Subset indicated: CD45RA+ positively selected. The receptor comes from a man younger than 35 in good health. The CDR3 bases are TGTGCCAGCAGCTTGACTAGCGGGAGCTTAACAGATACGCAGTATTTT. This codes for CASSLTSGSLTDTQYF. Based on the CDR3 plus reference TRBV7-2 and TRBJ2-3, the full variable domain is GAGVSQSPSNKVTEKGKDVELRCDPISGHTALYWYRQSLGQGLEFLIYFQGNSAPDKSGLPSDRFSAERTGGSVSTLTIQRTQQEDSAVYLCASSLTSGSLTDTQYFGPGTRLTVL.